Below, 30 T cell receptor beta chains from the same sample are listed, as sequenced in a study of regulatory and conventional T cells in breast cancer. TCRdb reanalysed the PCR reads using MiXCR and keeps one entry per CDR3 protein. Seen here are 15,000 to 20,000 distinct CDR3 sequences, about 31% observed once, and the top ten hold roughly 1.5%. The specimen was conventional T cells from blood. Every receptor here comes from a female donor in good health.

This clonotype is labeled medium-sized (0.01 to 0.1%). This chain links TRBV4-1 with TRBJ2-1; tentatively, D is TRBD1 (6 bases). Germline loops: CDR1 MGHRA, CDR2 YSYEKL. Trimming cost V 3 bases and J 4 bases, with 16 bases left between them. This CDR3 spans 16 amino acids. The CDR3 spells CASSHAVRDIYNEQFF. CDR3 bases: TGCGCCAGCAGCCACGCGGTTAGGGACATTTACAATGAGCAGTTCTTC.

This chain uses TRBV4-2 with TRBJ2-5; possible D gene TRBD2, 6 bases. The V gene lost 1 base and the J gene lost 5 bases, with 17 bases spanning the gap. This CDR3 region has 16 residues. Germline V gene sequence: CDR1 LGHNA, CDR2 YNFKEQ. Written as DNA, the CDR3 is TGTGCCAGCAGCCAAGGGAATGGAGGGAGGAGGGAGACCCAGTACTTC. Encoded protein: CASSQGNGGRRETQYF.

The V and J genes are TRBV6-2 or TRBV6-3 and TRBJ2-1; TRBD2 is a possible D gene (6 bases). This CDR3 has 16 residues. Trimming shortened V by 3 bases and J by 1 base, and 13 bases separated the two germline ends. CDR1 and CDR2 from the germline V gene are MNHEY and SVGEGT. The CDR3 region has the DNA TGTGCCAGCAGTTATCCCCCAGGGAGGTCCTACAATGAGCAGTTCTTC. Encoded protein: CASSYPPGRSYNEQFF.

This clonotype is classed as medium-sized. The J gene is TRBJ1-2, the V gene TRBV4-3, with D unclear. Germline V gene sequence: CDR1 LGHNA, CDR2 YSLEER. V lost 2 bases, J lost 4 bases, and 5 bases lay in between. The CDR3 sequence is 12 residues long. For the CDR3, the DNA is TGCGCCAGCAGCCAATCGGGCTATGGCTACACCTTC. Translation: CASSQSGYGYTF.

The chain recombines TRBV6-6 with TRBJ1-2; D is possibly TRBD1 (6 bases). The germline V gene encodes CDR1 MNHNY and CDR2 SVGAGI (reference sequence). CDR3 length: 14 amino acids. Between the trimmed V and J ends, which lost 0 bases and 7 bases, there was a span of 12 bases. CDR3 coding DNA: TGTGCCAGCAGTTACTCTGGGCAGGGGTCTGGCTACACCTTC. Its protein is CASSYSGQGSGYTF.

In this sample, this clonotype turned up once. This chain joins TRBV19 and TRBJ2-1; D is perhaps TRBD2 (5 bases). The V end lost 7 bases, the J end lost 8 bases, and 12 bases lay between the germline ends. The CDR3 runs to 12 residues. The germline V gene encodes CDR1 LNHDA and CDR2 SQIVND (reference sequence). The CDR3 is CASTRAGHEQFF. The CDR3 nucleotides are TGTGCCAGTACCCGTGCGGGTCATGAGCAGTTCTTC.

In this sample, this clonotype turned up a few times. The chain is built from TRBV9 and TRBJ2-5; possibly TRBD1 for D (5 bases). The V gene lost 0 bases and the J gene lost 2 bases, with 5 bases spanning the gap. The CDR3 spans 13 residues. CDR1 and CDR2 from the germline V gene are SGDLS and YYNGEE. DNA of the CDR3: TGTGCCAGCAGCGTAGGACAGCAAGAGACCCAGTACTTC. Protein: CASSVGQQETQYF.

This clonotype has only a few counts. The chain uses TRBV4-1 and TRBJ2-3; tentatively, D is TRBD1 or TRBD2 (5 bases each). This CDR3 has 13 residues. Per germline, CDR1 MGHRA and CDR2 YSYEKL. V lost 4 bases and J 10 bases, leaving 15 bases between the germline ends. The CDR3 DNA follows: TGCGCCAGCAGCCCCCGAGGGGTCGGCTCGCAGTATTTT. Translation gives CASSPRGVGSQYF.

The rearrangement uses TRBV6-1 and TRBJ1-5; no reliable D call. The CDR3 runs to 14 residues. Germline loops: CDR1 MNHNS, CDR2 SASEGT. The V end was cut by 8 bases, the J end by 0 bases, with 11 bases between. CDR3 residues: CASPQPYSNQPQHF. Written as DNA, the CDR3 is TGTGCCAGCCCGCAGCCATATAGCAATCAGCCCCAGCATTTT.

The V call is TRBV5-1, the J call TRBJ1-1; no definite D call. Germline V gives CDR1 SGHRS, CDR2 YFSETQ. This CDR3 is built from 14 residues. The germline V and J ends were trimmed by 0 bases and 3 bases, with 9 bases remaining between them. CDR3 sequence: CASSLGTLDTEAFF. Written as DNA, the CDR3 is TGCGCCAGCAGCTTGGGAACCTTGGACACTGAAGCTTTCTTT.

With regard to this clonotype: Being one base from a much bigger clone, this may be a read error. Here the CDR3 reads CVSSAQGTHTDTQYF. The DNA for the CDR3 is TGTGTCAGCAGCGCCCAGGGCACACACACAGATACGCAGTATTTT. V usage is TRBV9 and J usage is TRBJ2-3, with D possibly TRBD1 on 5 matching bases. This CDR3 has 15 residues. Germline values: CDR1 SGDLS, CDR2 YYNGEE.

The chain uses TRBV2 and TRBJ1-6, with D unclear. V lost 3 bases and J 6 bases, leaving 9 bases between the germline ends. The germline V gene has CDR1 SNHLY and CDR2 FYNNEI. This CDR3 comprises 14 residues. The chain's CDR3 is CASSDQDLNSPLHF. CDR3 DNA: TGTGCCAGCAGTGATCAGGATCTTAATTCACCCCTCCACTTT.

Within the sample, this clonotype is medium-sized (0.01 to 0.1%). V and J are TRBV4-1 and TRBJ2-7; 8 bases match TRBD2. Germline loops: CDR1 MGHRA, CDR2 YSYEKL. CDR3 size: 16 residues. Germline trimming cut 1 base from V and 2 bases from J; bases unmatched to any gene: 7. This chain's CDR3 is CASSQAGLEPPYEQYF. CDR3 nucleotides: TGCGCCAGCAGCCAAGCGGGACTAGAGCCTCCCTACGAGCAGTACTTC.

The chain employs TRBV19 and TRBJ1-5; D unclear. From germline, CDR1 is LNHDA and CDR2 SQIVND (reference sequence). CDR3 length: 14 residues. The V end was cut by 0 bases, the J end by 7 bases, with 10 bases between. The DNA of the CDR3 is TGTGCCAGTAGTATAGAGCAGGTGGGGCAGCCCCAGCATTTT. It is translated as CASSIEQVGQPQHF.

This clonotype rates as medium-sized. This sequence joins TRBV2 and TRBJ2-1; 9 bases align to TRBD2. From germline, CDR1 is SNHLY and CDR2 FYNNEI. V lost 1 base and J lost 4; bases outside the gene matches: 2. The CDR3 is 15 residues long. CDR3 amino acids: CASSEDSGSYNEQFF. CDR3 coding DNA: TGTGCCAGCAGTGAAGATAGCGGGAGTTACAATGAGCAGTTCTTC.

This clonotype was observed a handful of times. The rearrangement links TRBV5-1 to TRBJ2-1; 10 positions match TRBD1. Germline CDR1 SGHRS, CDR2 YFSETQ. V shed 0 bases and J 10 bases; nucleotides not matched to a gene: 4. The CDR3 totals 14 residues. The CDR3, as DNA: TGCGCCAGCAGCTTGGGACAGGGGGCTCGGGAGCAGTTCTTC. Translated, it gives CASSLGQGAREQFF.

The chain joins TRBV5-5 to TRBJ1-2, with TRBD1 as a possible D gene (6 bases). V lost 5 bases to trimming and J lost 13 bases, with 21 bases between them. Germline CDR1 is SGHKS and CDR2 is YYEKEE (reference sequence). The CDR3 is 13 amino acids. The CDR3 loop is CASSNWGQASCTF. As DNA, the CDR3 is TGTGCCAGCAGTAACTGGGGGCAAGCGAGCTGCACCTTC. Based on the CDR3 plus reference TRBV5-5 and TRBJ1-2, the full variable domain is DAGVTQSPTHLIKTRGQQVTLRCSPISGHKSVSWYQQVLGQGPQFIFQYYEKEERGRGNFPDRFSARQFPNYSSELNVNALLLGDSALYLCASSNWGQASCTFGSGTRLTVV.

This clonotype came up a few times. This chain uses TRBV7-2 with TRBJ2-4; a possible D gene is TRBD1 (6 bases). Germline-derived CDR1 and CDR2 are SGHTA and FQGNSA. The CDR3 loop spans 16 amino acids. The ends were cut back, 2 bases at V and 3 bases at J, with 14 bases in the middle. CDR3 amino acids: CASSLLVLDSKNIQYF. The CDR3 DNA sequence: TGTGCCAGCAGCTTATTGGTGTTGGACAGCAAAAACATTCAGTACTTC.

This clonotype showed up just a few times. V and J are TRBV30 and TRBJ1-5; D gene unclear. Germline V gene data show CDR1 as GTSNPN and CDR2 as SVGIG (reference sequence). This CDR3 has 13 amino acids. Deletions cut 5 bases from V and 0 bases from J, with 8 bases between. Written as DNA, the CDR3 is TGTGCCTGGGGGGAATATAGCAATCAGCCCCAGCATTTT. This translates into CAWGEYSNQPQHF.

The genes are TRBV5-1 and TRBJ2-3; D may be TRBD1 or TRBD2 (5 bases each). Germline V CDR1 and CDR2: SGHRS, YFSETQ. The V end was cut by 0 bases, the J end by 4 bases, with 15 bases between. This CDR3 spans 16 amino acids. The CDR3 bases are TGCGCCAGCAGCTTGGAAGGGACCCCCCCCGCAGATACGCAGTATTTT. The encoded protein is CASSLEGTPPADTQYF.

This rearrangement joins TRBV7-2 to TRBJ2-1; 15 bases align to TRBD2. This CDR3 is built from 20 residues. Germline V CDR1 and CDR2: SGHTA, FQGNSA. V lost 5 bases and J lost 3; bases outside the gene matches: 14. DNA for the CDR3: TGTGCCAGCAGCCCTCGGACCGGGACTAGCGGGAGGAGGTACTACAATGAGCAGTTCTTC. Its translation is CASSPRTGTSGRRYYNEQFF.

In nucleotides, the CDR3 is TGTGCCAGCAGCCCAAGAAAAGCAGATACGCAGTATTTT. Its protein product is CASSPRKADTQYF. This rearrangement joins TRBV11-1 to TRBJ2-3, with unresolved D. The germline gives CDR1 SGHAT, CDR2 FQDESV (reference sequence). V was pared by 5 bases and J by 4 bases, with 10 bases between. The CDR3 sequence is 13 residues long.

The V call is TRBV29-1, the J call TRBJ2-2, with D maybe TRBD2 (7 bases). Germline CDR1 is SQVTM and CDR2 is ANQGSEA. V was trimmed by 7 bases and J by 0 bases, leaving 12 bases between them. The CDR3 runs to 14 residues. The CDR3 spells CSARGGTNTGELFF. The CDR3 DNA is TGCAGCGCGAGGGGGGGAACGAACACCGGGGAGCTGTTTTTT.

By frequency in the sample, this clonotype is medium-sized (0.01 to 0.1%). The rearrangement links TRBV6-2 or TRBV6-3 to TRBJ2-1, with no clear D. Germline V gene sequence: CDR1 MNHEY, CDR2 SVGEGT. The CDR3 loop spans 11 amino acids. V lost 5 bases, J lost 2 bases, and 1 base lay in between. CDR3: CASSAYNEQFF. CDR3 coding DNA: TGTGCCAGCAGTGCCTACAATGAGCAGTTCTTC.

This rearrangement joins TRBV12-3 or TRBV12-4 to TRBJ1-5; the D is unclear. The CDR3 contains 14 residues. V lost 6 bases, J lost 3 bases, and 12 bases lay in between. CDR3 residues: CASSPNRPNQPQHF. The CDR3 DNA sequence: TGTGCCAGCAGCCCCAATCGCCCCAATCAGCCCCAGCATTTT.

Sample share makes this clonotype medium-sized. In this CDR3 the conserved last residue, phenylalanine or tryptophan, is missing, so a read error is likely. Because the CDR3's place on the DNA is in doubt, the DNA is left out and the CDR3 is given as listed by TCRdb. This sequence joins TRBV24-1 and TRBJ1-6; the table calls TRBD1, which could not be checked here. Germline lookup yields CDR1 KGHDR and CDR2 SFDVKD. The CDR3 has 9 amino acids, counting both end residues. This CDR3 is CATTGQGLD.

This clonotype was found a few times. This CDR3 is CASSRQGGSYNSPLHF. CDR3 coding DNA: TGTGCCAGCAGCCGACAGGGGGGATCCTATAATTCACCCCTCCACTTT. V usage is TRBV7-9 and J usage is TRBJ1-6; 9 positions agree with TRBD1. This CDR3 has 16 residues. Trimming removed 5 bases from V and 1 base from J; junction bases left unmatched: 3. The germline gives CDR1 SEHNR, CDR2 FQNEAQ (reference sequence). Together with reference TRBV7-9 and TRBJ1-6, the CDR3 gives the full variable domain: DTGVSQNPRHKITKRGQNVTFRCDPISEHNRLYWYRQTLGQGPEFLTYFQNEAQLEKSRLLSDRFSAERPKGSFSTLEIQRTEQGDSAMYLCASSRQGGSYNSPLHFGNGTRLTVT.

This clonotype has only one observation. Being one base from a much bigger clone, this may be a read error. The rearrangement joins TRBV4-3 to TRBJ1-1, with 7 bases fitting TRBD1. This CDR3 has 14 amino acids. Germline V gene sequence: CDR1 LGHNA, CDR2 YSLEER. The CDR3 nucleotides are TGCGTCAGCAACCAAATTACAGGGGCCACTGAAGCTTTCTTT. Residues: CVSNQITGATEAFF.

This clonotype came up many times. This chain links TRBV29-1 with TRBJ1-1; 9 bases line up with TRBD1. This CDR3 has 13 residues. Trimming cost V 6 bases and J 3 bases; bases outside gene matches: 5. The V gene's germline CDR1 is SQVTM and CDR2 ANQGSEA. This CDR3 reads CSVTRTGDTEAFF. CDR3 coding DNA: TGCAGCGTAACCCGGACAGGGGACACTGAAGCTTTCTTT.

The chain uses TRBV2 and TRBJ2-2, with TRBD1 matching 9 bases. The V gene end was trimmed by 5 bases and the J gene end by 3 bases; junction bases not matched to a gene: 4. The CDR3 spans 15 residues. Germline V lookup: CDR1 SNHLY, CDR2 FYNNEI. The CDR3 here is CASSRQGVDTGELFF. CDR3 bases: TGTGCCAGCAGTCGACAGGGGGTGGACACCGGGGAGCTGTTTTTT.